These T cell receptor beta chains were read from a single sample in a study of blood T cell repertoires in COVID-19. The protocol was immunoSEQ multiplex PCR, while the TCRdb copy is restricted to in-frame clones and leaves out a portion. The profile covers 240,000 or so clones, with about 80% appearing a single time and 1.5% to 2% taken by the ten largest. The sequenced material came from peripheral blood. These receptors originate from a woman of 80 years or more with acute or convalescent COVID-19. Both conserved end residues are part of each CDR3. D genes are given only for firm matches. The size of a clone is reported for some rows only, either as once, few or many, or as a class for expanded clones.

J: TRBJ1-3; D: -; V: TRBV5-4; size: -; CDR3: CASSLGQGNTIYF; DNA: TGTGCCAGCAGCTTGGGGCAGGGAAACACCATATATTTT
J: TRBJ1-4; D: -; V: TRBV25-1; size: -; CDR3: CASRQGRNEKLFF; DNA: TGTGCCAGCAGACAGGGACGTAATGAAAAACTGTTTTTT
J: TRBJ1-2; D: -; V: TRBV6-5; size: -; CDR3: CASTNSAGSYGYTF; DNA: TGTGCCAGCACCAACTCGGCGGGATCCTATGGCTACACCTTC
J: TRBJ1-2; D: -; V: TRBV10-3; size: -; CDR3: CAISESSATYGYTF; DNA: TGTGCCATCAGTGAGTCGAGCGCAACCTATGGCTACACCTTC
J: TRBJ2-7; D: TRBD1; V: TRBV6-2/TRBV6-3; size: -; CDR3: CASSKTGTGYEQYF; DNA: TGTGCCAGCAGTAAGACCGGGACAGGCTACGAGCAGTACTTC
J: TRBJ2-3; D: -; V: TRBV7-2; size: -; CDR3: CASSYGLGPPSTDTQYF; DNA: TGTGCCAGCAGCTACGGACTTGGTCCACCTAGCACAGATACGCAGTATTTT
J: TRBJ1-3; D: -; V: TRBV23-1; size: -; CDR3: CARGADGNTIYF; DNA: TGCGCCAGGGGAGCTGATGGAAACACCATATATTTT
J: TRBJ2-1; D: TRBD2; V: TRBV6-1; size: -; CDR3: CASSEPLRLAAYNEQFF; DNA: TGTGCCAGCAGTGAACCACTTCGGCTAGCGGCTTACAATGAGCAGTTCTTC
J: TRBJ2-1; D: TRBD1; V: TRBV6-2/TRBV6-3; size: few; CDR3: CASSLQGAGNGEQFF; DNA: TGTGCCAGCAGCCTACAGGGGGCGGGAAACGGTGAGCAGTTCTTC
J: TRBJ1-3; D: -; V: TRBV24-1; size: few; CDR3: CATSEADHF; DNA: TGTGCCACCAGTGAAGCGGACCATTTT
J: TRBJ2-1; D: TRBD2; V: TRBV2; size: -; CDR3: CASSEGTSDYNEQFF; DNA: TGTGCCAGCAGTGAAGGGACTAGCGATTACAATGAGCAGTTCTTC
J: TRBJ2-1; D: -; V: TRBV15; size: -; CDR3: CATSRDGPVNEQFF; DNA: TGTGCCACCAGCAGAGATGGTCCAGTCAATGAGCAGTTCTTC
J: TRBJ2-5; D: TRBD2; V: TRBV5-6; size: -; CDR3: CASSLVGLAGGQETQYF; DNA: TGTGCCAGCAGCTTGGTCGGACTAGCGGGGGGCCAAGAGACCCAGTACTTC
J: TRBJ1-4; D: -; V: TRBV5-1; size: -; CDR3: CASSLDKGTSTNEKLFF; DNA: TGCGCCAGCAGCTTGGACAAGGGGACATCAACTAATGAAAAACTGTTTTTT
J: TRBJ1-2; D: -; V: TRBV9; size: -; CDR3: CASSVGHHNYGYTF; DNA: TGTGCCAGCAGCGTAGGGCACCATAACTATGGCTACACCTTC
J: TRBJ1-2; D: TRBD1; V: TRBV6-5; size: once; CDR3: CASSNRDRVYGYTF; DNA: TGTGCCAGCAGTAACCGGGACAGGGTCTATGGCTACACCTTC
J: TRBJ1-5; D: -; V: TRBV6-5; size: few; CDR3: CASSLQGTNQPQHF; DNA: TGTGCCAGCAGTCTACAGGGCACCAATCAGCCCCAGCATTTT
J: TRBJ2-2; D: -; V: TRBV10-3; size: -; CDR3: CAIRSQGSNTGELFF; DNA: TGTGCCATCAGGTCACAGGGTTCGAACACCGGGGAGCTGTTTTTT
J: TRBJ2-1; D: TRBD2; V: TRBV7-2; size: -; CDR3: CASSLTSGKQFF; DNA: TGTGCCAGCAGCCTAACTAGCGGGAAGCAGTTCTTC
J: TRBJ2-3; D: -; V: TRBV2; size: once; CDR3: CASKTGVTDTQYF; DNA: TGTGCCAGCAAGACGGGGGTCACAGATACGCAGTATTTT
J: TRBJ2-1; D: TRBD2; V: TRBV6-2/TRBV6-3; size: -; CDR3: CASSSARGLAGVNEQFF; DNA: TGTGCCAGCAGCTCTGCGCGAGGACTAGCGGGAGTTAATGAGCAGTTCTTC
J: TRBJ2-5; D: TRBD1; V: TRBV2; size: -; CDR3: CASSENTGGKTQYF; DNA: TGTGCCAGCAGTGAAAACACAGGGGGAAAGACCCAGTACTTC
J: TRBJ1-2; D: -; V: TRBV7-2; size: -; CDR3: CASSLVFGGTNYGYTF; DNA: TGTGCCAGCAGCTTAGTATTTGGCGGAACTAACTATGGCTACACCTTC
J: TRBJ2-7; D: TRBD2; V: TRBV6-1; size: -; CDR3: CASSAGRPGTSGTPPYEQYF; DNA: TGTGCCAGCAGTGCTGGTCGTCCCGGGACTAGCGGGACCCCCCCCTACGAGCAGTACTTC
J: TRBJ1-6; D: -; V: TRBV4-3; size: -; CDR3: CASSPDTSYNSPLHF; DNA: TGCGCCAGCAGCCCGGACACCTCCTATAATTCACCCCTCCACTTT
J: TRBJ2-7; D: -; V: TRBV11-3; size: -; CDR3: CASSFQGVDEQYF; DNA: TGTGCCAGCAGCTTCCAGGGTGTCGACGAGCAGTACTTC
J: TRBJ2-3; D: TRBD2; V: TRBV2; size: -; CDR3: CASRTSGGVTDTQYF; DNA: TGTGCCAGCAGGACTAGCGGGGGAGTAACAGATACGCAGTATTTT
J: TRBJ2-1; D: TRBD2; V: TRBV3-1/TRBV3-2; size: few; CDR3: CASSQEAAILAGGPCTASYNEQFF; DNA: TGTGCCAGCAGCCAAGAAGCGGCGATTTTAGCGGGGGGACCTTGCACCGCTTCCTACAATGAGCAGTTCTTC
J: TRBJ1-1; D: -; V: TRBV19; size: -; CDR3: CASSMSGLYTEAFF; DNA: TGTGCCAGTAGTATGTCAGGGCTTTACACTGAAGCTTTCTTT
J: TRBJ1-1; D: -; V: TRBV10-1; size: -; CDR3: CASSDRGHPKLAEAFF; DNA: TGCGCCAGCAGTGATCGGGGTCACCCGAAACTGGCTGAAGCTTTCTTT
J: TRBJ1-5; D: TRBD1; V: TRBV25-1; size: -; CDR3: CASSGTGGRGNQPQHF; DNA: TGTGCCAGCAGTGGAACAGGGGGCCGGGGCAATCAGCCCCAGCATTTT